The source of this TCR beta chain is a study of blood T cell repertoires in COVID-19. Overall study: The United States, Italy and Spain were the sources of the acute and convalescent COVID-19 samples. Sources were T cells, B-cell-depleted T cells, or PBMCs; the material itself was cDNA or gDNA.

Seattle-derived patients entered the study during active infection and were followed longitudinally. Germline CDR1 and CDR2: SQVTM and ANQGSEA. The CDR3 has 14 residues. Trimming removed 4 bases at V and 0 bases at J, with 9 bases between. The repertoire was sequenced with immunoSEQ multiplex PCR; TCRdb's copy has only in-frame clones and lacks some. The data show about 200,000 clones, about 90% seen once. Material: peripheral blood. The J gene is TRBJ2-2, the V gene TRBV29-1; TRBD1 is a possible D gene (6 bases). This receptor was obtained from a man aged 55-75 years with COVID-19, enrolled during active disease. CDR3 nucleotides: TGCAGCGTTGTTCCAGGGGCGAACACCGGGGAGCTGTTTTTT. This codes for CSVVPGANTGELFF.